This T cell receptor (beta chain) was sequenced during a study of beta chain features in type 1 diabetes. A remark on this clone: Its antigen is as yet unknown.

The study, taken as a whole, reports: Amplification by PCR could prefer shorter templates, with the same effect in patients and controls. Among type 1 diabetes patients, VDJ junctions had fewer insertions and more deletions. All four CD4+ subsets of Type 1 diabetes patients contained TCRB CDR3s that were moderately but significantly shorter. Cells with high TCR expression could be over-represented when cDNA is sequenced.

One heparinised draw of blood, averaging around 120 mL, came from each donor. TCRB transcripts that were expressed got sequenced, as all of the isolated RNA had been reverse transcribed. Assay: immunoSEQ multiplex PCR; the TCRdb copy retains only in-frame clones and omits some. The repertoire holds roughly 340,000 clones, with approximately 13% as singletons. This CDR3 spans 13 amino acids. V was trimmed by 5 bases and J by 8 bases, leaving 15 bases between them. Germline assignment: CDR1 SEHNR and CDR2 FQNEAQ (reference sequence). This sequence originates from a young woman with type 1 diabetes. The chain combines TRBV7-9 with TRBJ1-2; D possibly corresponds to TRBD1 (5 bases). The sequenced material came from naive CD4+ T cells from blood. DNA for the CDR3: TGTGCCAGCAGCGTGGGGGGTCTGGAGGGCTACACCTTC. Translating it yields CASSVGGLEGYTF.